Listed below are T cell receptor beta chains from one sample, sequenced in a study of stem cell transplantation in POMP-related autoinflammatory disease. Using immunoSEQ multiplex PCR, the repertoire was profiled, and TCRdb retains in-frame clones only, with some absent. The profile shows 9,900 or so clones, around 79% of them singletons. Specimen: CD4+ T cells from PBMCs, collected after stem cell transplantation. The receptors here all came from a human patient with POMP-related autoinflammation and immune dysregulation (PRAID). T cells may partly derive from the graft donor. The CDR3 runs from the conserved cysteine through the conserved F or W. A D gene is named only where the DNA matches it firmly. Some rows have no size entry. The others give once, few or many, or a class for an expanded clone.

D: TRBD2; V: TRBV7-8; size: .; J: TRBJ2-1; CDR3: CASSLALAGASQQFF; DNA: TGTGCCAGCAGCTTAGCACTAGCGGGGGCCTCTCAGCAGTTCTTC
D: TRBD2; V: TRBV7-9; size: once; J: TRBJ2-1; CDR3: CASSLSGTSGRGQFF; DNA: TGTGCCAGCAGCTTAAGTGGGACTAGCGGGAGGGGGCAGTTCTTC
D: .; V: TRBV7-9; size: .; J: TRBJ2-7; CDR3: CASSDVGGIPYEQYF; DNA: TGTGCCAGCAGCGACGTAGGGGGAATCCCTTACGAGCAGTACTTC
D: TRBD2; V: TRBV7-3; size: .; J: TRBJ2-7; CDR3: CASSPGLAPTYEQYF; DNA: TGTGCCAGCAGCCCGGGACTAGCGCCTACCTACGAGCAGTACTTC
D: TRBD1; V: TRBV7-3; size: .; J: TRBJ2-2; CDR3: CASSPGTGKAGELFF; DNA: TGTGCCAGCAGCCCCGGGACAGGGAAGGCCGGGGAGCTGTTTTTT
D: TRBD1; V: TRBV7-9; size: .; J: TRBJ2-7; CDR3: CASSLRGTGERGSVEQYF; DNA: TGTGCCAGCAGCTTGAGAGGGACAGGGGAAAGGGGATCGGTCGAGCAGTACTTC
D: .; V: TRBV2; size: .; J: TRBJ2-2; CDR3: CASSSTDNTGELFF; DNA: TGTGCCAGCAGTAGTACAGATAACACCGGGGAGCTGTTTTTT
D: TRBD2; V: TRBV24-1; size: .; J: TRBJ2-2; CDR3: CATSDWASGHTGELFF; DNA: TGTGCCACCAGTGATTGGGCTAGCGGCCACACCGGGGAGCTGTTTTTT
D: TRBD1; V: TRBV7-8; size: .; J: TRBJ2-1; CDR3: CASRIGYGTGSKNEQFF; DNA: TGTGCCAGCAGGATTGGCTACGGGACAGGGAGTAAGAATGAGCAGTTCTTC
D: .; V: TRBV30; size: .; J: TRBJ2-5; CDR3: CAWRFDSPSTQYF; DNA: TGTGCCTGGAGATTCGACTCGCCTTCGACCCAGTACTTC
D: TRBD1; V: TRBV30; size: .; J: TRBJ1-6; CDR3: CAWSVPGQENSPLHF; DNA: TGTGCCTGGAGTGTACCTGGACAGGAGAATTCACCCCTCCACTTT
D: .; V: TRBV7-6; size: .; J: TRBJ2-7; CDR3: CASSPHPSGPYEQYF; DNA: TGTGCCAGCAGCCCGCACCCCTCCGGACCCTACGAGCAGTACTTC
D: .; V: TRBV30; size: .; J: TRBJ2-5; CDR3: CAWSPAGIETQYF; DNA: TGTGCCTGGAGTCCTGCGGGAATTGAGACCCAGTACTTC
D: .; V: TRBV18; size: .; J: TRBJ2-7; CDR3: CASSPQGLSYEQYF; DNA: TGTGCCAGCTCACCACAGGGGCTCTCCTACGAGCAGTACTTC
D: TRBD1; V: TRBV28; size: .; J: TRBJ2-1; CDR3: CASREDRVRYNEQFF; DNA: TGTGCCAGCAGAGAGGACAGGGTGAGGTACAATGAGCAGTTCTTC
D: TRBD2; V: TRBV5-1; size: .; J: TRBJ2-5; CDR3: CASSSGRGMETQYF; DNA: TGCGCCAGCAGTAGCGGGAGAGGTATGGAGACCCAGTACTTC
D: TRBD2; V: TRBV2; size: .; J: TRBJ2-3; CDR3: CASSEALSGIGTDTQYF; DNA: TGTGCCAGCAGTGAAGCGCTTAGCGGGATCGGCACAGATACGCAGTATTTT
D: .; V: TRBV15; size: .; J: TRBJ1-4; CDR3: CATSTLREEKLFF; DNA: TGTGCCACCAGCACCCTTCGGGAAGAAAAACTGTTTTTT
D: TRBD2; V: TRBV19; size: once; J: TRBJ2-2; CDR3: CASIRGERESGELFF; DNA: TGTGCCAGTATTAGGGGCGAGCGGGAGTCCGGGGAGCTGTTTTTT
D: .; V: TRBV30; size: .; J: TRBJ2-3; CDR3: CAWTLGSHDTQYF; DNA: TGTGCCTGGACGCTGGGGAGCCACGATACGCAGTATTTT
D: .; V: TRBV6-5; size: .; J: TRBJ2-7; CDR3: CASSPPARTGYEQYF; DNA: TGTGCCAGCAGTCCCCCGGCAAGGACCGGCTACGAGCAGTACTTC
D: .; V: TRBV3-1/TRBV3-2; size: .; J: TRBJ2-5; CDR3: CASSQDPRQETQYF; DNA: TGTGCCAGCAGCCAAGATCCGCGCCAAGAGACCCAGTACTTC
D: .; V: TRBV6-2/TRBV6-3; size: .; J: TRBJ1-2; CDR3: CASSYRQTLYGYTF; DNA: TGTGCCAGCAGTTACAGGCAGACCCTCTATGGCTACACCTTC
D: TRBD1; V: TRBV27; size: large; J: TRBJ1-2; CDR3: CASSLQGANYGYTF; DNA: TGTGCCAGCAGTTTGCAGGGGGCTAACTATGGCTACACCTTC
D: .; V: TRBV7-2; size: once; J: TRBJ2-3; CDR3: CASSSAGTHNTDTQYF; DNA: TGTGCCAGCAGCTCCGCCGGGACTCACAACACAGATACGCAGTATTTT
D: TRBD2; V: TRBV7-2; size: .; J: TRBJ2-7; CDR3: CASSSGGGQRSSYEQYF; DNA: TGTGCCAGCAGCTCGGGGGGAGGGCAGCGAAGCTCCTACGAGCAGTACTTC
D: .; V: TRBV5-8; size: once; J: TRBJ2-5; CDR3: CASSGGAYVGRETQYF; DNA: TGTGCCAGCAGCGGAGGGGCGTATGTCGGAAGAGAGACCCAGTACTTC
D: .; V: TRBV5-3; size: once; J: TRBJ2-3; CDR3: CARSLVQGESTDTQYF; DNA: TGTGCCAGAAGCTTGGTACAGGGTGAAAGCACAGATACGCAGTATTTT
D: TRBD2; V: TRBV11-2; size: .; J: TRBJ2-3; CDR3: CASSLLAGARTGTDTQYF; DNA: TGTGCCAGCAGCTTGCTAGCGGGAGCTAGAACGGGCACAGATACGCAGTATTTT
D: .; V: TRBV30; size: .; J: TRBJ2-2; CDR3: CAWSGRNTGELFF; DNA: TGTGCCTGGAGCGGGAGAAACACCGGGGAGCTGTTTTTT
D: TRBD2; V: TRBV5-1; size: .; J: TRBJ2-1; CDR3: CASTTSGGRAYNEQFF; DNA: TGCGCCAGCACCACCTCGGGAGGGAGGGCCTACAATGAGCAGTTCTTC
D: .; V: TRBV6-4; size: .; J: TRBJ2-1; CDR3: CASSEWGLAREQFF; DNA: TGTGCCAGCAGTGAATGGGGCCTAGCAAGGGAGCAGTTCTTC
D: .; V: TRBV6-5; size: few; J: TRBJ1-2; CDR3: CASSYSGGNYGYTF; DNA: TGTGCCAGCAGTTACTCGGGGGGAAACTATGGCTACACCTTC
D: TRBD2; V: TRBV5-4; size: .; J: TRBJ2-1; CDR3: CASSSGLAGVYEQFF; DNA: TGTGCCAGCAGCTCGGGACTAGCGGGAGTATATGAGCAGTTCTTC
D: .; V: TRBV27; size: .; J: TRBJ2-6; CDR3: CASRSRGANVLTF; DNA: TGTGCCAGCCGATCTCGCGGGGCCAACGTCCTGACTTTC
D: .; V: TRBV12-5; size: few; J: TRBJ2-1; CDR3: CASGTDILQFF; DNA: TGTGCTAGTGGCACGGACATTCTACAGTTCTTC